This TCR beta chain was recorded in a study of response to subunit inactivated influenza vaccine. Findings and limits, study-wide: Few additional T cells are recruited per seasonal influenza vaccination, authors suggested.

The CDR3 consists of 16 residues. In this sample, this clonotype turned up a few times. Its target is unknown. Via MiXCR, TCRdb re-called the RT-PCR reads, giving one row per CDR3 protein. The table includes under 800,000 distinct CDR3 sequences, roughly 14% detected once. The gene calls are TRBV21-1 and TRBJ1-2. TRBV21-1 is an annotated pseudogene. This material consisted of PBMCs from blood, taken about 14 days before vaccination. This clonotype was obtained from a man aged 50-60 years who received an inactivated influenza vaccine. The CDR3 reads CASSKHTPNRIYGYTF. The CDR3 region has the DNA TGTGCCAGCAGCAAACATACTCCTAACCGGATCTATGGCTACACCTTC.